This TCR beta chain was observed in a study of shared clonotypes between healthy human individuals. General observations from the study: The low donor count limited represented genetic and exposure-history diversity.

Worth noting for this clone: The antigen is not known.

The protocol was immunoSEQ multiplex PCR, while the TCRdb copy is restricted to in-frame clones and leaves out a portion. The sample shows just over 95,000 clones, approximately 61% of them seen only once. The CDR3 consists of 14 residues. The V and J ends lost 5 bases and 6 bases, in that order; junction bases with no gene match: 9. CDR1 and CDR2 (germline): SGHKS, YYEKEE (reference sequence). Sample: memory CD8+ T cells sorted from blood. Subset reported: CD45RO+ cells pooled with CCR7-negative TemRA cells. The sequence derives from a man aged 30 to 39 in good health. The rearrangement uses TRBV5-5 and TRBJ2-7, with 9 bases fitting TRBD1. The CDR3 DNA follows: TGTGCCAGCAGGTCAGGACAGGGGCTGGCCGAGCAGTACTTC. It is translated as CASRSGQGLAEQYF.